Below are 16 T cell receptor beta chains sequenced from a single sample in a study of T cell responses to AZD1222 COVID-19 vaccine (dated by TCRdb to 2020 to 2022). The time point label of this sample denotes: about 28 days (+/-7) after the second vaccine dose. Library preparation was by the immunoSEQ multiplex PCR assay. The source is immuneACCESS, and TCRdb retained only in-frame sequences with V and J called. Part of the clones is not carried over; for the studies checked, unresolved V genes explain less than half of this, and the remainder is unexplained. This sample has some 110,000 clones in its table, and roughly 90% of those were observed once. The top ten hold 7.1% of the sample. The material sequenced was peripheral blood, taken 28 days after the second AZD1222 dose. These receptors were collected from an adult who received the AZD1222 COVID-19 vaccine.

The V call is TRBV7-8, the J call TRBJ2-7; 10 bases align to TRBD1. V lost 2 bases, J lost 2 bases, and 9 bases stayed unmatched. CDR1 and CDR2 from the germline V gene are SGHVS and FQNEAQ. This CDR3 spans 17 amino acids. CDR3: CASSLKGAGQGTYEQYF. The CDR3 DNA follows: TGTGCCAGCAGCTTAAAGGGGGCGGGACAGGGGACCTACGAGCAGTACTTC.

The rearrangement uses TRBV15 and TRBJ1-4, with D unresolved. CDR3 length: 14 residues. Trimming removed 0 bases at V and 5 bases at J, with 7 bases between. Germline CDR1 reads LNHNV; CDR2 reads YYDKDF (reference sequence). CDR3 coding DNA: TGTGCCACCAGCAGAGATCCGGGGAATGAAAAACTGTTTTTT. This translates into CATSRDPGNEKLFF.

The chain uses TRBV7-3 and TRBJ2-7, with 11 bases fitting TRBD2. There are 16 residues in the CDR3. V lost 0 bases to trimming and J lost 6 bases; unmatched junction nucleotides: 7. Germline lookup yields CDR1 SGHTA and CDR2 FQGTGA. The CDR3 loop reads CASSLTGTSGTSEQYF. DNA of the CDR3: TGTGCCAGCAGCTTAACGGGGACTAGCGGAACCTCCGAGCAGTACTTC.

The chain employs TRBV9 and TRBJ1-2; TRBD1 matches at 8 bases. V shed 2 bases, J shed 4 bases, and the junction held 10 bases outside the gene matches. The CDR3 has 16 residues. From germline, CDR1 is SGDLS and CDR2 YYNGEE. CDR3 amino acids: CASSVDLGQGGYGYTF. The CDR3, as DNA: TGTGCCAGCAGCGTCGATTTAGGACAGGGCGGCTATGGCTACACCTTC.

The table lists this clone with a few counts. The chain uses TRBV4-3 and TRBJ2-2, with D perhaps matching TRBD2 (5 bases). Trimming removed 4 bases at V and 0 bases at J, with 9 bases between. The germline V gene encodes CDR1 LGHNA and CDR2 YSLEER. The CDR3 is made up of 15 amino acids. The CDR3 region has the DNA TGCGCCAGCAGCCGAAGCGGATCGAACACCGGGGAGCTGTTTTTT. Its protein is CASSRSGSNTGELFF.

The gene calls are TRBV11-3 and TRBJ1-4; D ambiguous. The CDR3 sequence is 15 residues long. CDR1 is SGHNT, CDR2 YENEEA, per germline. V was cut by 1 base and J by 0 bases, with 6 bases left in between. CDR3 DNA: TGTGCCAGCAGCTTAGGGGTTGCAACTAATGAAAAACTGTTTTTT. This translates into CASSLGVATNEKLFF.

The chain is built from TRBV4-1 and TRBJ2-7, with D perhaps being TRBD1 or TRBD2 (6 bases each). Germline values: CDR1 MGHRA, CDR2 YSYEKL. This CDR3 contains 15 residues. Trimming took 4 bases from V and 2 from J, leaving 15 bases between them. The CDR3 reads CASSPREGGPYEQYF. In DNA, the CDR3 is TGCGCCAGCAGCCCTAGGGAAGGGGGGCCCTACGAGCAGTACTTC.

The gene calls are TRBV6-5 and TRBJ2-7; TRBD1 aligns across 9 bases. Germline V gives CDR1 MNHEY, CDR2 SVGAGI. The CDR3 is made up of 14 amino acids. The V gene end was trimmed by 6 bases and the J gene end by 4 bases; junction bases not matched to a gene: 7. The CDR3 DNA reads TGTGCCAGCAGGGGACAGGGACTCCTTTACGAGCAGTACTTC. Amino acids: CASRGQGLLYEQYF.

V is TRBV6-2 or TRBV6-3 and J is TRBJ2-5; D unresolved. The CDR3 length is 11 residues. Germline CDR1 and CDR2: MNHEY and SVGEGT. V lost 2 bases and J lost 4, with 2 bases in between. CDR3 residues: CASSYTETQYF. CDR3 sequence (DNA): TGTGCCAGCAGTTACACAGAGACCCAGTACTTC.

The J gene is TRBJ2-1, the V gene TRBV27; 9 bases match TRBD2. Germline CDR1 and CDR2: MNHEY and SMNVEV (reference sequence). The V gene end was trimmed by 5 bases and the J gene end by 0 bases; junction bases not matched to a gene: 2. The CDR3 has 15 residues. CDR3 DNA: TGTGCCAGCAGTCATAGCGGGAGCTCCTACAATGAGCAGTTCTTC. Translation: CASSHSGSSYNEQFF.

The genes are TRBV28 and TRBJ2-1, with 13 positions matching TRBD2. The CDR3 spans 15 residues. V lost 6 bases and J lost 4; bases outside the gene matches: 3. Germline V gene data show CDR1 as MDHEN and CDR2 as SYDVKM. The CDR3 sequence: CASSATSGGYNEQFF. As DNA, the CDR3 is TGTGCCAGCAGCGCGACTAGCGGGGGGTACAATGAGCAGTTCTTC.

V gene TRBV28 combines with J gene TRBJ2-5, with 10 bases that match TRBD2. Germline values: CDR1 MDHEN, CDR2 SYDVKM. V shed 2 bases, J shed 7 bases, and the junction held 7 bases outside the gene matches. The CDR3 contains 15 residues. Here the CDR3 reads CASSLRRTSGTTQYF. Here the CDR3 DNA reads TGTGCCAGCAGTTTAAGAAGAACTAGCGGGACGACCCAGTACTTC.

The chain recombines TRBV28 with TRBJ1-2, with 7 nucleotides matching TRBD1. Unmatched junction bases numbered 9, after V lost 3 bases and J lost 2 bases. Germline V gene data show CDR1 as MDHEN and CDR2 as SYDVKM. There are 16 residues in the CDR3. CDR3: CASSFFDSTGNYGYTF. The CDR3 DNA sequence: TGTGCCAGCAGTTTCTTCGACTCGACAGGGAACTATGGCTACACCTTC.

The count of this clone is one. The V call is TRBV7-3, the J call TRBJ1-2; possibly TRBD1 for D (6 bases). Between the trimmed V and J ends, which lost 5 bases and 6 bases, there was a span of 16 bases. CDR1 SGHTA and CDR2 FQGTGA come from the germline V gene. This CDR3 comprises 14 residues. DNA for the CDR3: TGTGCCAGCAGCCAAGGTGGGACATCGGATGGCTACACCTTC. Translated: CASSQGGTSDGYTF. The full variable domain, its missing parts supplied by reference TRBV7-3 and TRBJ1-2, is GAGVSQTPSNKVTEKGKYVELRCDPISGHTALYWYRQSLGQGPEFLIYFQGTGAADDSGLPNDRFFAVRPEGSVSTLKIQRTERGDSAVYLCASSQGGTSDGYTFGSGTRLTVV.

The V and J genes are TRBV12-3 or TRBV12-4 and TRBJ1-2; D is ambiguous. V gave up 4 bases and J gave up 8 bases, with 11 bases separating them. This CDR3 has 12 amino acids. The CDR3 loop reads CASSYRSLGYTF. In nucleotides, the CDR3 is TGTGCCAGCAGTTACCGATCCCTGGGCTACACCTTC.

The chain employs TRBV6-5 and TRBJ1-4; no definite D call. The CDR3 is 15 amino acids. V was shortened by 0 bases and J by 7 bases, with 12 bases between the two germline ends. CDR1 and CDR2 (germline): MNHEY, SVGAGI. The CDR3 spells CASSYSHMTGEKLFF. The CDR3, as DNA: TGTGCCAGCAGTTACTCCCACATGACGGGTGAAAAACTGTTTTTT.